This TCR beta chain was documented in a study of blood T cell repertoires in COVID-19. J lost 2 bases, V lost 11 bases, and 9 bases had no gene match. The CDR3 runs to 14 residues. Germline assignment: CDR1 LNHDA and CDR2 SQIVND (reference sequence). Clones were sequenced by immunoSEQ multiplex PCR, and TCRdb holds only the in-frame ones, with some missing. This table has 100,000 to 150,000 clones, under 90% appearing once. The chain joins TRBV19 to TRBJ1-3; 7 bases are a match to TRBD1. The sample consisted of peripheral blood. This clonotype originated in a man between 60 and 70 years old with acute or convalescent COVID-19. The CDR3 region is CASTPGGTGNTIYF. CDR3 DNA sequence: TGTGCCTCAACCCCAGGGGGAACTGGAAACACCATATATTTT.